Included here is one T cell receptor beta chain sequence, with context. This sample was included in a study of blood T cell repertoires in COVID-19. Germline-derived CDR1 and CDR2 are SGHRS and YFSETQ. The junction had 7 bases not matched to a gene; V was cut back by 1 base and J by 1 base. CDR3 length: 16 residues. Under the authors' procedure: Amplification of reference gene primers was used by the study to estimate nucleated cell counts. Libraries were prepared by immunoSEQ multiplex PCR; TCRdb keeps only in-frame clonotypes and omits some of them. V and J calls and clone size are as listed in that table; D and trimming were resolved from the DNA. The sample has 180,000 or so clones; approximately 80% are singletons.

J is TRBJ2-7 and V is TRBV5-1; 8 nucleotides agree with TRBD2. The sample consisted of peripheral blood. This TCR derives from a human donor with acute or convalescent COVID-19. The donor label of this sample is uncertain. Here the CDR3 reads CASSLQSSGQSYEQYF. The DNA for the CDR3 is TGCGCCAGCAGCTTGCAGTCTAGCGGGCAATCCTACGAGCAGTACTTC.